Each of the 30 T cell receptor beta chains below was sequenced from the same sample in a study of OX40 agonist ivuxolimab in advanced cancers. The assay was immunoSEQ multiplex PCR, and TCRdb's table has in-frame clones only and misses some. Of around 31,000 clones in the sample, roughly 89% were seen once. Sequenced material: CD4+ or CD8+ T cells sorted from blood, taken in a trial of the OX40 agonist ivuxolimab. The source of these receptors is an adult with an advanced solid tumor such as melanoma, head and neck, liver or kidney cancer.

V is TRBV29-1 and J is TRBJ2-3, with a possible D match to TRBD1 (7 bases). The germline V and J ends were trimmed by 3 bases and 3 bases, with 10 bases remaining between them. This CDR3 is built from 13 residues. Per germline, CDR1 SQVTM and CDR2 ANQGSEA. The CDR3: CSVDRGATDTQYF. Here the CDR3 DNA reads TGCAGCGTTGACAGGGGGGCAACAGATACGCAGTATTTT.

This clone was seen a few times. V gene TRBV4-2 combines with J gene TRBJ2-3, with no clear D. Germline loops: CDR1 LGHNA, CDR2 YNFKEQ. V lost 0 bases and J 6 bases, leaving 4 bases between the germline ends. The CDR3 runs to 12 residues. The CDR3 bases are TGTGCCAGCAGCCAAGAGCGGGATACGCAGTATTTT. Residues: CASSQERDTQYF.

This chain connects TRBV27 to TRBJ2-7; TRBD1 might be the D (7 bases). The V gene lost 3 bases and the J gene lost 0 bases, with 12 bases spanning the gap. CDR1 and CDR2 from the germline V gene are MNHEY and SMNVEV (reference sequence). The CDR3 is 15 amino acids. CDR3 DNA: TGTGCCAGCAGTTTGTCGGGGGACAGCTCCTACGAGCAGTACTTC. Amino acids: CASSLSGDSSYEQYF.

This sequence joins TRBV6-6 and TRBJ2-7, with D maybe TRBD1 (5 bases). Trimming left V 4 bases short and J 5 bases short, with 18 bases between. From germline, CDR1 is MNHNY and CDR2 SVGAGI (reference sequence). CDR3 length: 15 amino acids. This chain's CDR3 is CASSFFAGQGNEQYF. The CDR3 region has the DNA TGTGCCAGCAGTTTTTTTGCCGGGCAGGGAAACGAGCAGTACTTC.

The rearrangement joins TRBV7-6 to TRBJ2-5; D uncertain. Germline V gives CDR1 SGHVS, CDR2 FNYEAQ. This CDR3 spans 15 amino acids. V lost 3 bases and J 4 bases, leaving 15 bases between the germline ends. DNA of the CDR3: TGTGCCAGCAGCTTTCGCTTGGGTGTTGGAGAGACCCAGTACTTC. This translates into CASSFRLGVGETQYF.

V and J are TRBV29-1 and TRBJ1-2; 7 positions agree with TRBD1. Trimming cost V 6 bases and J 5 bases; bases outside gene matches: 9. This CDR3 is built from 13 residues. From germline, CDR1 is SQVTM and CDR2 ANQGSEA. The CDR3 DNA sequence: TGCAGCGTATCGCTTGACAGGGCGTATGGCTACACCTTC. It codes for CSVSLDRAYGYTF.

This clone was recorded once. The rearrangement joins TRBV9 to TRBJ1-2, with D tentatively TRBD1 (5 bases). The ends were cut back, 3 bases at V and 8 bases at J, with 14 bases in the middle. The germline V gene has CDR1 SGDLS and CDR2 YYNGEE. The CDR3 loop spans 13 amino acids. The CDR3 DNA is TGTGCCAGCAGCGGTAGTAGCGGGGGAGGCTACACCTTC. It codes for CASSGSSGGGYTF.

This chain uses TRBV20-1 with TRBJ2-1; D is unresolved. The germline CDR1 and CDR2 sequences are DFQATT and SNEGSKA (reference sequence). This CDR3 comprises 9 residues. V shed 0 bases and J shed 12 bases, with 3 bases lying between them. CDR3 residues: CSAREPQFF. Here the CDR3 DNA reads TGCAGTGCTAGAGAACCGCAGTTCTTC.

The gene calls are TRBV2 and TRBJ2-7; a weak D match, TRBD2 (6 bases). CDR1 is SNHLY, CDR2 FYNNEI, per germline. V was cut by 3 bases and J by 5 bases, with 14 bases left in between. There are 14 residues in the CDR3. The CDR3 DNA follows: TGTGCCAGCAGTGAGGGACTGGGGGTGGACGAGCAGTACTTC. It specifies CASSEGLGVDEQYF.

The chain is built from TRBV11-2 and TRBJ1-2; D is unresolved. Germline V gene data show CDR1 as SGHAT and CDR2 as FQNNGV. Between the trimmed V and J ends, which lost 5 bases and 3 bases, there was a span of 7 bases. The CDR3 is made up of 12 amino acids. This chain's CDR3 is CASSRLDYGYTF. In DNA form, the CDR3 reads TGTGCCAGCAGCCGACTGGACTATGGCTACACCTTC.

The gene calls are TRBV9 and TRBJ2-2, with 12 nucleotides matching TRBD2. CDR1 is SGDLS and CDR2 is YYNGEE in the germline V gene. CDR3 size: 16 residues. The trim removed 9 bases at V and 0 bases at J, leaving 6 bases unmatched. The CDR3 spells CATGTSGRPNTGELFF. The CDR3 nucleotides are TGTGCCACCGGGACTAGCGGGCGACCGAACACCGGGGAGCTGTTTTTT.

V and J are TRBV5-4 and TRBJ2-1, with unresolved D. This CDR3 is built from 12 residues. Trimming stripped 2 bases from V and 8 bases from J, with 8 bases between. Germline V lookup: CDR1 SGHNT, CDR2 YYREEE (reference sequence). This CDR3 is CASSLGSYEQFF. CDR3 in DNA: TGTGCCAGCAGCTTAGGGTCCTATGAGCAGTTCTTC.

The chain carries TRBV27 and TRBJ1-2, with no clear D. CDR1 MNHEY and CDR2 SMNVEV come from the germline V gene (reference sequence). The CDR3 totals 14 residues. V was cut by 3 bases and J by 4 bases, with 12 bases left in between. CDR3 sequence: CASSLGGPAYGYTF. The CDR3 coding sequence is TGTGCCAGCAGTTTGGGAGGGCCGGCCTATGGCTACACCTTC.

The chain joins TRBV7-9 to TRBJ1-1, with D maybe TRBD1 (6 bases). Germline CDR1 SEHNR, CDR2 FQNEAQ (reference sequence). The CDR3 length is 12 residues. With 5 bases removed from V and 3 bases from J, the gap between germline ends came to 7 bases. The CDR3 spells CASSRGDTEAFF. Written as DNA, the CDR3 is TGTGCCAGCAGCAGGGGGGACACTGAAGCTTTCTTT.

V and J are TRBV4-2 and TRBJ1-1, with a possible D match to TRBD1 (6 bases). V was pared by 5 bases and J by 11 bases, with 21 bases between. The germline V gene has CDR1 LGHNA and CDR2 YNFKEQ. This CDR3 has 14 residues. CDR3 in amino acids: CASSLEVGGISAFF. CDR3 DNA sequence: TGTGCCAGCAGCTTGGAGGTAGGGGGGATTTCGGCTTTCTTT.

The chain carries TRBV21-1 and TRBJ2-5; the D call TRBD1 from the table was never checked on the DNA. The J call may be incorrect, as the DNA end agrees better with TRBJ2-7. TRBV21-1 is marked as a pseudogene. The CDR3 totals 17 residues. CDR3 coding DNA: TGTGCCAGCAGCAAGGAGGGACAGCGGGTGAAGGGGTACGAGCAGTACTTC. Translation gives CASSKEGQRVKGYEQYF.

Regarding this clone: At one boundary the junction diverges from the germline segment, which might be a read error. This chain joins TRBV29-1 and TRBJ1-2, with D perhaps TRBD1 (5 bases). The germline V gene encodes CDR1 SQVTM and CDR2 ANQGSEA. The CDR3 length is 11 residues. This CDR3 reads CSGEGAYGYTF. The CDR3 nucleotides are TGCAGCGGTGAAGGGGCCTATGGCTACACCTTC.

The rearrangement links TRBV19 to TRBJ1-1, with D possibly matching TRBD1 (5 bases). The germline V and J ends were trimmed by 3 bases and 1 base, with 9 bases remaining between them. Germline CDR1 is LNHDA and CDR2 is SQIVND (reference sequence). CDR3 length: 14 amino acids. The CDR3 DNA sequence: TGTGCCAGTAGTATGAGTGGGGGGAACACTGAAGCTTTCTTT. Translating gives CASSMSGGNTEAFF.

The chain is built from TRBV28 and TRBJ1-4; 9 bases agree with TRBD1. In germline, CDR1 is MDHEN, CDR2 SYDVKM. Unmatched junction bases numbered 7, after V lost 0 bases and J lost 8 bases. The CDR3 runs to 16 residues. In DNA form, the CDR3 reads TGTGCCAGCAGTTTATGGGGGGACAGGGCGAACGAAAAACTGTTTTTT. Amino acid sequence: CASSLWGDRANEKLFF.

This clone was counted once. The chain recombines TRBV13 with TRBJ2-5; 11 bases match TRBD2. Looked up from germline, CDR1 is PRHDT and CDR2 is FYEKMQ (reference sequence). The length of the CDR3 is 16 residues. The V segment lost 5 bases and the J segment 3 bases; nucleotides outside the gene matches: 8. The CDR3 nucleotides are TGTGCCAGCAGCCTGGGGACTAGCGGAGCGAAAGAGACCCAGTACTTC. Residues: CASSLGTSGAKETQYF.

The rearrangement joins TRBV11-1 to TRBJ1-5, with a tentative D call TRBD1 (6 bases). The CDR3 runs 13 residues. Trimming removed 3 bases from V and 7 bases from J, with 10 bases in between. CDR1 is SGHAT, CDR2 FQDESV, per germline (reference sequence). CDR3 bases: TGTGCCAGCAGCTTTGGCGGGACACAGCCCCAGCATTTT. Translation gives CASSFGGTQPQHF.

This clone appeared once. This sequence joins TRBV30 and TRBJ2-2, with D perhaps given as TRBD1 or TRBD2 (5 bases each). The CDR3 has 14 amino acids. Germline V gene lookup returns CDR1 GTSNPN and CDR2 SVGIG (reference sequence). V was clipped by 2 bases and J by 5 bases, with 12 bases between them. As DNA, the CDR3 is TGTGCCTGGAGTTCCGGGGCATATACCGGGGAGCTGTTTTTT. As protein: CAWSSGAYTGELFF.

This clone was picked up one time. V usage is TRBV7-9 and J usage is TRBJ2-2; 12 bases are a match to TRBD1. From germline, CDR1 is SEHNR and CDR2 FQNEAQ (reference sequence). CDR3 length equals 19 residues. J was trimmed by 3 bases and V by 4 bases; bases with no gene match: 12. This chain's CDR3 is CASSSSSGTGGFHTGELFF. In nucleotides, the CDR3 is TGTGCCAGCAGCTCCAGCTCCGGGACAGGGGGCTTTCACACCGGGGAGCTGTTTTTT.

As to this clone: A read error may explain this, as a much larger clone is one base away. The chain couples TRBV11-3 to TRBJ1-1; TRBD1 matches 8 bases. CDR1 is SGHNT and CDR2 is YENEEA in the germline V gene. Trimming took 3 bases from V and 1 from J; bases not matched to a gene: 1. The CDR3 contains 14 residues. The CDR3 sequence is CASSFGTGNTEAFF. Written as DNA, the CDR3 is TGTGCCAGCAGCTTTGGGACAGGGAACACTGAAGCTTTCTTT.

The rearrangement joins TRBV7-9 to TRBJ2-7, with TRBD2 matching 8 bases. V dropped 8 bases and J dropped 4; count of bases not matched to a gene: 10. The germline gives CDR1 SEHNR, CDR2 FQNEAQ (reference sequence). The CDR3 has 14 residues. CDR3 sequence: CASRGPGGRYEQYF. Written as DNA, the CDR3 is TGTGCCAGCCGAGGACCGGGGGGGCGGTACGAGCAGTACTTC.

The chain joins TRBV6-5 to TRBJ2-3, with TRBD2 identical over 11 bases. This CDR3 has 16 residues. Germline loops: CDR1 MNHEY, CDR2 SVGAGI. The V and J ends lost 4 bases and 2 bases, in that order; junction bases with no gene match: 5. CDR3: CASSWISGGDTDTQYF. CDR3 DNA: TGTGCCAGCAGTTGGATTAGCGGGGGGGACACAGATACGCAGTATTTT.

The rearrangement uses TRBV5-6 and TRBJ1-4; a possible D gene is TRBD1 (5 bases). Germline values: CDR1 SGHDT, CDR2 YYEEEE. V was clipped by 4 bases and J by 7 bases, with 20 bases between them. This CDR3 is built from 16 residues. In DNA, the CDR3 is TGTGCCAGCAGCCCCCGGGGATCAGGGTTGGGTGAAAAACTGTTTTTT. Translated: CASSPRGSGLGEKLFF.

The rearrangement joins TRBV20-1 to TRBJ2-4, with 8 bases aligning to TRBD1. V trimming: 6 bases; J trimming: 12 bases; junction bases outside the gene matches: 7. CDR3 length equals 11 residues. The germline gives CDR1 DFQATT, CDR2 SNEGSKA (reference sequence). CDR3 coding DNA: TGCAGTGCCATCCACAGGGGGACTCAGTACTTC. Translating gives CSAIHRGTQYF.

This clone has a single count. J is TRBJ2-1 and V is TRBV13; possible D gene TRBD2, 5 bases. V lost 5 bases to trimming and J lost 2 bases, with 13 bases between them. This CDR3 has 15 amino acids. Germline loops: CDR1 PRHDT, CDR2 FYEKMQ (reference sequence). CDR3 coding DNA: TGTGCCAGCAGCCAAGAAGGACTGACCTACAATGAGCAGTTCTTC. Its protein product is CASSQEGLTYNEQFF.

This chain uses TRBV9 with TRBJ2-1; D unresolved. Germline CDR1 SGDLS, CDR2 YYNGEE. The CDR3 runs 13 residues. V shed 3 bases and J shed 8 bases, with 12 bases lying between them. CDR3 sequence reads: CASSAPLRDEQFF. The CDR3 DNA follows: TGTGCCAGCAGCGCGCCACTAAGGGATGAGCAGTTCTTC.